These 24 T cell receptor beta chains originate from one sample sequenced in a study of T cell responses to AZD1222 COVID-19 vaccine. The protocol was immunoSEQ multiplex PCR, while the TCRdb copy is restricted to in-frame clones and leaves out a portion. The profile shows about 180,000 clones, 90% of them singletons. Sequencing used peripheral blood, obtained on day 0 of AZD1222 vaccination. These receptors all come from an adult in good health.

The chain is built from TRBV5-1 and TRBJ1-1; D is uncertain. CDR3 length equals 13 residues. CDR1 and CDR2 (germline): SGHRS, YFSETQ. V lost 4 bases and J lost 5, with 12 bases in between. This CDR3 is CASSQDGPTEAFF. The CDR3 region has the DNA TGCGCCAGCAGCCAGGATGGTCCTACTGAAGCTTTCTTT.

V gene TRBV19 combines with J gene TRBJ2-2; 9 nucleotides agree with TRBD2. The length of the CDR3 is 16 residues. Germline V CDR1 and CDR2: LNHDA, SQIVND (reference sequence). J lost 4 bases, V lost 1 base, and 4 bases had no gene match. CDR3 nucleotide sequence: TGTGCCAGTAGTATAGTTAGCGGGGGTCCCACCGGGGAGCTGTTTTTT. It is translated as CASSIVSGGPTGELFF.

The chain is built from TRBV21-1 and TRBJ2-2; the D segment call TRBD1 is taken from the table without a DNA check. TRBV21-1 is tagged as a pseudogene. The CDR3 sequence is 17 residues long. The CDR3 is CASSTVEQGKGTGELFF. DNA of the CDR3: TGTGCCAGCAGCACGGTCGAACAGGGGAAAGGCACCGGGGAGCTGTTTTTT.

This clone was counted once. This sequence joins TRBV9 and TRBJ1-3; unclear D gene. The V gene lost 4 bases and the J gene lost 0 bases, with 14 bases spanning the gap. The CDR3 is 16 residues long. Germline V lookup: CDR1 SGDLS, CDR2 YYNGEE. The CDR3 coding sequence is TGTGCCAGCAGCCCCACGGACGGCAGCTCTGGAAACACCATATATTTT. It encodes CASSPTDGSSGNTIYF.

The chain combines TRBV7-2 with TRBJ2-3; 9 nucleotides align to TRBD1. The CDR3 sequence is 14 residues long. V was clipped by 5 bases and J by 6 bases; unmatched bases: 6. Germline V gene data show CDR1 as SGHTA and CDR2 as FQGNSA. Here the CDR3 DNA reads TGTGCCAGCAGCCAGGACAGGGGTAGGGATACGCAGTATTTT. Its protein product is CASSQDRGRDTQYF. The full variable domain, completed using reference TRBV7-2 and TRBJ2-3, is GAGVSQSPSNKVTEKGKDVELRCDPISGHTALYWYRQSLGQGLEFLIYFQGNSAPDKSGLPSDRFSAERTGGSVSTLTIQRTQQEDSAVYLCASSQDRGRDTQYFGPGTRLTVL.

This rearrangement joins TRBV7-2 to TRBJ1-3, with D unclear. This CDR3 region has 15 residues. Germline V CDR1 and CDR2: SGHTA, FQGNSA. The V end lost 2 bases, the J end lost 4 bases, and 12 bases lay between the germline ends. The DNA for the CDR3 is TGTGCCAGCAGCTTAAACGGGCAGGACGGAAACACCATATATTTT. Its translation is CASSLNGQDGNTIYF.

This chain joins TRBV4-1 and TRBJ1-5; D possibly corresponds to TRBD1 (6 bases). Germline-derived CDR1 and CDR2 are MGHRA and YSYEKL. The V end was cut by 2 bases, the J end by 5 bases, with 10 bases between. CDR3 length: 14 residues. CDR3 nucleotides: TGCGCCAGCAGCCAACCTAACAGGGATCAGCCCCAGCATTTT. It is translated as CASSQPNRDQPQHF.

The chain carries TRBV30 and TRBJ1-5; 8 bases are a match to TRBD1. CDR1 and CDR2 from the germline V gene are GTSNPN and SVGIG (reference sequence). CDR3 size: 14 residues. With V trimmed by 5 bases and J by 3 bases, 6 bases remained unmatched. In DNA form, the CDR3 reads TGTGCCTGGGGGACAGGTCGTTCCAATCAGCCCCAGCATTTT. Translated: CAWGTGRSNQPQHF.

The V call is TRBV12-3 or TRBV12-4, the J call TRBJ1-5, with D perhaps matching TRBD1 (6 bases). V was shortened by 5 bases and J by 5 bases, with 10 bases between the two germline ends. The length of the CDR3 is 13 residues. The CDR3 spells CASSPDRDQPQHF. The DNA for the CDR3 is TGTGCCAGCAGTCCGGACAGAGATCAGCCCCAGCATTTT.

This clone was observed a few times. CDR3 coding DNA: TGTGCCAGCAGCTCCGGGCGGCGCGATGGATCCGGCTACACCTTC. This translates into CASSSGRRDGSGYTF. The rearrangement uses TRBV11-2 and TRBJ1-2, with D unclear. The CDR3 length is 15 residues. Trimming left V 4 bases short and J 8 bases short, with 20 bases between. Per germline, CDR1 SGHAT and CDR2 FQNNGV. The complete variable domain, with remaining parts taken from reference TRBV11-2 and TRBJ1-2, reads EAGVAQSPRYKIIEKRQSVAFWCNPISGHATLYWYQQILGQGPKLLIQFQNNGVVDDSQLPKDRFSAERLKGVDSTLKIQPAKLEDSAVYLCASSSGRRDGSGYTFGSGTRLTVV.

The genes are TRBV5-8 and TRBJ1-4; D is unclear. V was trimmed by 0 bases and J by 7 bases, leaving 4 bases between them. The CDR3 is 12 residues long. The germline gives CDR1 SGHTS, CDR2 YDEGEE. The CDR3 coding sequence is TGTGCCAGCAGCTTGGATGGTGAAAAACTGTTTTTT. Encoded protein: CASSLDGEKLFF.

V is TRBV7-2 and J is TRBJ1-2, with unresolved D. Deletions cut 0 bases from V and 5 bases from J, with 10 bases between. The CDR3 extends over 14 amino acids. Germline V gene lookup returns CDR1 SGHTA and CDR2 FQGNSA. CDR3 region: CASSLARQEYGYTF. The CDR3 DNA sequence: TGTGCCAGCAGCTTAGCGCGTCAGGAGTATGGCTACACCTTC.

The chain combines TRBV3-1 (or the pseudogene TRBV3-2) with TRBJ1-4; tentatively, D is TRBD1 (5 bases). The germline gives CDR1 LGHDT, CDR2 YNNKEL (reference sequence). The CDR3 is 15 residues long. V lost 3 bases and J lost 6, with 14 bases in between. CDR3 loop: CASSHVAGGDEKLFF. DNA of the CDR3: TGTGCCAGCAGCCACGTGGCAGGAGGGGATGAAAAACTGTTTTTT.

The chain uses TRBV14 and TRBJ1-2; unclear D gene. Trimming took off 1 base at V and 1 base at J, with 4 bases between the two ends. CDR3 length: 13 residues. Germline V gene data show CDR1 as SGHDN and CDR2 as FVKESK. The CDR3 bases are TGTGCCAGCAGCCAAGGCCTTAACTATGGCTACACCTTC. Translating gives CASSQGLNYGYTF.

CDR3 sequence (DNA): TGCGCCAGCAGCCCCGGAGCGGGTCAGCCCCAGCATTTT. It is translated as CASSPGAGQPQHF. V is TRBV5-1 and J is TRBJ1-5; D is unresolved. The V and J ends lost 4 bases and 6 bases respectively, with 11 bases between them. CDR1 and CDR2 from the germline V gene are SGHRS and YFSETQ. The CDR3 runs 13 residues. Combining the CDR3 with reference TRBV5-1 and TRBJ1-5 gives the whole variable domain KAGVTQTPRYLIKTRGQQVTLSCSPISGHRSVSWYQQTPGQGLQFLFEYFSETQRNKGNFPGRFSGRQFSNSRSEMNVSTLELGDSALYLCASSPGAGQPQHFGDGTRLSIL.

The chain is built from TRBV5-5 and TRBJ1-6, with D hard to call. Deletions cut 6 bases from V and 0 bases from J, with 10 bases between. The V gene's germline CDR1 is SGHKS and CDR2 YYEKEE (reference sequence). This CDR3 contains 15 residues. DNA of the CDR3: TGTGCCAGCAACCCACAGAGCTCCTATAATTCACCCCTCCACTTT. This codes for CASNPQSSYNSPLHF.

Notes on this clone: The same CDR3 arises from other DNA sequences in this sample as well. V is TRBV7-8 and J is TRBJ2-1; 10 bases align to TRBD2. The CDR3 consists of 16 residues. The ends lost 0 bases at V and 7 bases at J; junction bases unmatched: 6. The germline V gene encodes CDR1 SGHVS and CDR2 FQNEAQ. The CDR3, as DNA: TGTGCCAGCAGCTTAGCGAGCGGGGGGGCTCCGAATGAGCAGTTCTTC. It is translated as CASSLASGGAPNEQFF.

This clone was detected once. CDR3 in amino acids: CASSIQAGGHEQYF. In DNA, the CDR3 is TGTGCCAGTAGTATCCAAGCGGGGGGGCACGAGCAGTACTTC. This rearrangement joins TRBV19 to TRBJ2-7, with 10 bases fitting TRBD2. The CDR3 contains 14 residues. Trimming at V came to 3 bases and at J to 5 bases, leaving 4 bases not matched to a gene. Germline V lookup: CDR1 LNHDA, CDR2 SQIVND (reference sequence). Drawing the rest from reference TRBV19 and TRBJ2-7, the complete variable domain is DGGITQSPKYLFRKEGQNVTLSCEQNLNHDAMYWYRQDPGQGLRLIYYSQIVNDFQKGDIAEGYSVSREKKESFPLTVTSAQKNPTAFYLCASSIQAGGHEQYFGPGTRLTVT.

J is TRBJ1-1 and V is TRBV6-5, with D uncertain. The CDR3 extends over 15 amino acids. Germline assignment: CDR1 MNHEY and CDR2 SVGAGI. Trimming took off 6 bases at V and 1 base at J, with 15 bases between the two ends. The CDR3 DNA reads TGTGCCAGCAGGGATTATGGGGTCCGGAACACTGAAGCTTTCTTT. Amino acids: CASRDYGVRNTEAFF.

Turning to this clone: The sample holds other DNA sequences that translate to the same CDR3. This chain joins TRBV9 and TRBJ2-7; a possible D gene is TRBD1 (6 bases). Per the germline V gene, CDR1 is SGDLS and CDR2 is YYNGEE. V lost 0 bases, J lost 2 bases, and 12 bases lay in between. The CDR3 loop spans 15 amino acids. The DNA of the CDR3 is TGTGCCAGCAGCGTAGCGGCAGGGGCACCCTACGAGCAGTACTTC. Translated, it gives CASSVAAGAPYEQYF.

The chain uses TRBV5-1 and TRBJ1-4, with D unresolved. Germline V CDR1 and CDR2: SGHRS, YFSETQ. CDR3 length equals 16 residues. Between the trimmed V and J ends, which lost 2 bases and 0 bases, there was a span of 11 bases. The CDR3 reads CASSFGRTATNEKLFF. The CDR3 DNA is TGCGCCAGCAGCTTTGGAAGGACCGCAACTAATGAAAAACTGTTTTTT.

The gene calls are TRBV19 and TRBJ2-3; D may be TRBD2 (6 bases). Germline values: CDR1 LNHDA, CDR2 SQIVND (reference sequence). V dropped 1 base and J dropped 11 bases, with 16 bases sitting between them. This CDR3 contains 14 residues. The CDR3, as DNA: TGTGCCAGTAGTATAGTCCAGGAGGGGTCGTTGCAGTATTTT. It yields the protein CASSIVQEGSLQYF.

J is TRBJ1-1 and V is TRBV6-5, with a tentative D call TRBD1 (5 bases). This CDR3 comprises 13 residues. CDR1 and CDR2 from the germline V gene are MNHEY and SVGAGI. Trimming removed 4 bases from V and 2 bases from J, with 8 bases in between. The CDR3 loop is CASSSTGNTEAFF. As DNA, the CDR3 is TGTGCCAGCAGTTCTACAGGTAACACTGAAGCTTTCTTT.

The CDR3 region is CASSQDRDRGRYGYTF. The CDR3 nucleotides read TGTGCCAGCAGCCAAGATCGAGACAGGGGGCGGTATGGCTACACCTTC. V is TRBV14 and J is TRBJ1-2; 10 positions agree with TRBD1. CDR1 is SGHDN, CDR2 FVKESK, per germline. V was pared by 0 bases and J by 5 bases, with 6 bases of the junction left unmatched. The CDR3 loop spans 16 amino acids.